The present T cell receptor beta chain was sequenced within a study of blood T cell repertoires in COVID-19. Study summary: The study drew acute and convalescent COVID-19 samples from the United States, Italy and Spain. The analysed material was cDNA or gDNA that came from T cells, B-cell-depleted T cells, or PBMCs.

Original methodology: Amplification from reference gene primers served as the basis for estimated nucleated cell counts. Some clones are missing from TCRdb's copy, which holds only in-frame ones; the method was immunoSEQ multiplex PCR. For V, J and clone size, that table is used; D and trimming come from the DNA. Counted here are approximately 150,000 clones, about 83% occurring once; the ten biggest clones make up roughly 1.6%. V lost 5 bases to trimming and J lost 8 bases, with 12 bases between them. The CDR3 sequence is 13 residues long. Looked up from germline, CDR1 is SGHTA and CDR2 is FQGTGA. The sequence derives from a human donor in a cohort sampled during active COVID-19. This chain links TRBV7-3 with TRBJ1-4; D is unclear. The sequenced material came from peripheral blood. The CDR3 bases are TGTGCCAGCAGCCGCGGGGTCGGGGAAAAACTGTTTTTT. Amino acid sequence: CASSRGVGEKLFF.